This T cell receptor (beta chain) was documented in a study of blood T cell repertoires in COVID-19. Overall study: The United States, Italy and Spain were the sources of the acute and convalescent COVID-19 samples.

Enrollees, roughly 18 to 89 years old, lived in about two dozen US areas. Participant reports of clinical history set cohort assignment. Recovered Cohort 3 donors showed two negative PCRs, clearance, or symptom resolution. Clones were sequenced by immunoSEQ multiplex PCR, and TCRdb holds only the in-frame ones, with some missing. The sample lists approximately 300,000 clones, approximately 87% seen once, with over 4% in the top ten. CDR1 and CDR2 from the germline V gene are SGHRS and YFSETQ. CDR3 length: 14 residues. Trimming took 1 base from V and 3 from J; bases not matched to a gene: 0. V is TRBV5-1 and J is TRBJ2-2; TRBD1 agrees at 7 bases. Specimen: PBMCs or T cells enriched from blood (not recorded which). The TCR comes from a woman aged 30 to 39 who had recovered from COVID-19. The CDR3 is CASSLQGDTGELFF. The CDR3 DNA reads TGCGCCAGCAGCTTGCAGGGGGACACCGGGGAGCTGTTTTTT.